This T cell receptor beta chain was obtained from a study of blood T cell repertoires in COVID-19. Across the study: Both acute and convalescent COVID-19 samples were obtained from the United States, Italy and Spain. T cells, B-cell-depleted T cells, or PBMCs provided the cDNA or gDNA that served as material.

This clone was seen more than once but under ten times. Original analysis: Estimated nucleated cell counts came from reference gene primer amplification. The method was immunoSEQ multiplex PCR; TCRdb's version includes in-frame clones alone and lacks a portion of them. V, J and clone size are taken as reported in that table, and D and trimming were inferred from the DNA itself. The sample shows 120,000 or so clones, almost 70% of them seen only once. The CDR3 is 14 residues long. After removal of 6 bases from V and 4 bases from J, the junction contained 5 bases not matched to a gene. Germline CDR1 DFQATT, CDR2 SNEGSKA (reference sequence).

The receptor comes from a woman in her 70s with acute or convalescent COVID-19. The chain couples TRBV20-1 to TRBJ2-3; TRBD2 matches at 12 bases. The source material was peripheral blood. CDR3 bases: TGCAGTGCAAGTCTAGCGGGGGGGTCAGATACGCAGTATTTT. This sequence encodes CSASLAGGSDTQYF.